The sequence of this TCR beta chain was determined in a study of blood T cell repertoires in COVID-19. TCRdb's table, derived via immunoSEQ multiplex PCR, lists solely in-frame clones and lacks some. The sample lists about 140,000 clones; approximately 84% were seen once. V was cut by 3 bases and J by 1 base, with 6 bases left in between. Germline CDR1 MNHEY, CDR2 SVGAGI. The CDR3 sequence is 13 residues long. The chain has TRBV6-5 and TRBJ1-1; no firm D call. Source material: peripheral blood. This clonotype was obtained from a woman in her sixties or seventies with acute or convalescent COVID-19. CDR3: CASSYLRNTEAFF. The CDR3 DNA sequence: TGTGCCAGCAGTTATCTGCGGAACACTGAAGCTTTCTTT.